The present T cell receptor beta chain was sequenced within a study of blood T cell repertoires in COVID-19. The authors' processing: Amplification with reference gene primers provided the estimates of nucleated cell counts. Assay: immunoSEQ multiplex PCR; the TCRdb copy retains only in-frame clones and omits some. V and J calls and clone size come straight from that table; D and trimming were deduced from the DNA. The sample yields 200,000 to 250,000 clones, under 90% seen once. The CDR3 totals 14 residues. Germline CDR1 reads LNHNV; CDR2 reads YYDKDF (reference sequence). The ends were cut back, 5 bases at V and 8 bases at J, with 18 bases in the middle.

V gene TRBV15 combines with J gene TRBJ1-2, with D perhaps TRBD1 (5 bases). Sequenced input: PBMCs or T cells enriched from blood (not recorded which). The TCR was taken from a woman aged 45-60 years with acute COVID-19. The CDR3 DNA reads as TGTGCCACCAGCGATACGGGACGGGGGGTCGGCTACACCTTC. This codes for CATSDTGRGVGYTF. Complete variable domain (other parts from reference TRBV15 and TRBJ1-2): DAMVIQNPRYQVTQFGKPVTLSCSQTLNHNVMYWYQQKSSQAPKLLFHYYDKDFNNEADTPDNFQSRRPNTSFCFLDIRSPGLGDTAMYLCATSDTGRGVGYTFGSGTRLTVV.